This record concerns one T cell receptor (beta chain) sequence. Original processing methods: Amplification with reference gene primers provided the estimates of nucleated cell counts. Data came from immunoSEQ multiplex PCR; TCRdb stores just in-frame clones and leaves some out. V and J calls and clone size come straight from that table; D and trimming were deduced from the DNA. The data contain a few hundred thousand clones, 87% of them seen just once; the ten biggest clones take up approximately 6.2%. These data originate in a study of blood T cell repertoires in COVID-19. Study-level background: PBMCs, B-cell-depleted T cells, or T cells provided the cDNA or gDNA that made up the material.

The germline V gene has CDR1 LGHNA and CDR2 YNFKEQ. V lost 4 bases, J lost 0 bases, and 14 bases lay in between. CDR3 size: 16 residues. The material sequenced was peripheral blood. The sequence was obtained from a man aged 55 to 69 who had recovered from COVID-19. V usage is TRBV4-2 and J usage is TRBJ2-3; D is unresolved. CDR3 amino acids: CASSRRLGTSTDTQYF. The CDR3 nucleotides are TGTGCCAGCAGCCGAAGATTGGGCACCAGCACAGATACGCAGTATTTT.